This T cell receptor beta chain was sequenced during a study of cytomegalovirus exposure and HLA in healthy donors. General study points: A later look showed TCR association rates differing by HLA locus, highest for DRB1 and lowest for HLA-C. TCR beta chains numbering under 200 were designated cytomegalovirus-associated. A prior analysis recorded that most TCR beta V segments were productive about 87% or about 30% of the time.

Note on this clone: What it recognizes is unknown.

PCR primers comprised 60 Vbeta and 13 Jbeta primers. Libraries were prepared by immunoSEQ multiplex PCR; TCRdb keeps only in-frame clonotypes and omits some of them. The repertoire holds around 130,000 clones, with 74% as singletons. This CDR3 comprises 13 residues. The V gene's germline CDR1 is SGHNT and CDR2 YENEEA. V gave up 6 bases and J gave up 0 bases, with 6 bases separating them. This TCR came from a man aged 40-49 years in good health and CMV-seropositive. The chain couples TRBV11-3 to TRBJ2-1; unclear D gene. Sample: PBMCs. The CDR3 spells CASSLSSYNEQFF. Here the CDR3 DNA reads TGTGCCAGCAGTCTCAGCTCCTACAATGAGCAGTTCTTC.